This TCR beta chain was captured by sequencing in a study of shared clonotypes between healthy human individuals. Study-level background: Each donor's CD8 memory used one plate, CD8 naive two, each CD4 subset three. Study-wide results and caveats: Naive subsets tended to show greater estimated richness than memory subsets.

CDR3 length equals 12 residues. Deletions cut 6 bases from V and 3 bases from J, with 11 bases between. Germline CDR1 and CDR2: SQVTM and ANQGSEA. For this clone: Antigen: not known.

Some clones are missing from TCRdb's copy, which holds only in-frame ones; the method was immunoSEQ multiplex PCR. This table has roughly 2,000,000 clones, 85% to 95% appearing once. Naive CD8 cells lacked CD45RO and underwent positive selection for CCR7, leaving out terminally differentiated effector memory CD45RA+ cells. The sequence was obtained from a man aged 18-30 years in good health. The source material was naive CD8+ T cells sorted from blood. The J gene is TRBJ1-2, the V gene TRBV29-1; a weak D match, TRBD1 (5 bases). The CDR3 sequence: CSVTGLDYGYTF. In nucleotides, the CDR3 is TGCAGCGTCACGGGGCTGGACTATGGCTACACCTTC.